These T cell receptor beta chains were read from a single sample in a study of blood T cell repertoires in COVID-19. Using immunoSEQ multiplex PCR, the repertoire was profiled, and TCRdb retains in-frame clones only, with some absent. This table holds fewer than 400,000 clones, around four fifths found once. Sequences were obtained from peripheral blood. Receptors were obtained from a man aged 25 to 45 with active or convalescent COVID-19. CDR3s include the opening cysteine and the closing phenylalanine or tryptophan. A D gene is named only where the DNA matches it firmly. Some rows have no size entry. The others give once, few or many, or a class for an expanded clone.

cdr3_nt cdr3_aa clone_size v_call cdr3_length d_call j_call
TGTGCCAGCAGTCCAGGGGATAGCAATCAGCCCCAGCATTTT CASSPGDSNQPQHF - TRBV6-5 14 - TRBJ1-5
TGTGCCAGCAGCCCCACGGGGTTAGGCGAGCAGTACTTC CASSPTGLGEQYF - TRBV11-3 13 - TRBJ2-7
TGTGCCAGCAGCAGTAGAGGTCTTAATTCACCCCTCCACTTT CASSSRGLNSPLHF few TRBV21-1 14 - TRBJ1-6
TGTGCCTGGAGTGTATCCCCGGCGGGAGTTTCCACAGATACGCAGTATTTT CAWSVSPAGVSTDTQYF once TRBV30 17 TRBD2 TRBJ2-3
TGTGCCAGCAGTGAGGGACAGGGATATGGCTACACCTTC CASSEGQGYGYTF - TRBV2 13 TRBD1 TRBJ1-2
TGTGCCAGCAGCTTAGGGGCACAGACCCAGTACTTC CASSLGAQTQYF once TRBV7-2 12 - TRBJ2-5
TGTGCCAGCATCCCGGAGCGGGTCCCGGCCGGGGAGCTGTTTTTT CASIPERVPAGELFF - TRBV7-9 15 - TRBJ2-2
TGCGCCAGCAGCCAAGAAGGCGGCTCCTACGAGCAGTACTTC CASSQEGGSYEQYF - TRBV4-1 14 - TRBJ2-7
TGCGCCAGCAGCACGGGACATCATGCAACTAATGAAAAACTGTTTTTT CASSTGHHATNEKLFF - TRBV5-1 16 - TRBJ1-4
TGTGCCAGCAGAGATACCGGGACCTACAATGAGCAGTTCTTC CASRDTGTYNEQFF - TRBV2 14 - TRBJ2-1
TGTGCCACCAGTGACCTGAACAGGTCTGGGGCCAACGTCCTGACTTTC CATSDLNRSGANVLTF - TRBV24-1 16 - TRBJ2-6
TGTGCTAGTGGTTCCACCGGTCTGGCGGATCAGCCCCAGCATTTT CASGSTGLADQPQHF - TRBV12-5 15 - TRBJ1-5
TGTGCCAGCAGTGACTCGATTGATGCCAGGCACTATGGCTACACCTTC CASSDSIDARHYGYTF once TRBV6-4 16 - TRBJ1-2
TGTGCCAGCAGCGTCCGCTACAACGAAGGGGACGAGCAGTACTTC CASSVRYNEGDEQYF - TRBV9 15 - TRBJ2-7
TGTGCCAGCAGCTTAACAGGGGAAGCCACTGAAGCTTTCTTT CASSLTGEATEAFF - TRBV7-3 14 - TRBJ1-1
TGTGCCAGCAGTTTAGCCCGGGGGGGGATAGACAATCAGCCCCAGCATTTT CASSLARGGIDNQPQHF - TRBV28 17 - TRBJ1-5
TGTGCCAGCAGCTCCCGAGGCAGGGCGGACGAGCAGTACTTC CASSSRGRADEQYF - TRBV11-2 14 - TRBJ2-7
TGTGCCAGTACTCCACAGGCCGGCGGAGATACGCAGTATTTT CASTPQAGGDTQYF - TRBV19 14 - TRBJ2-3
TGTGCCAGCAGCTTACTAAGCGGGAGAAACGAGCAGTACTTC CASSLLSGRNEQYF - TRBV7-9 14 TRBD2 TRBJ2-7
TGTGCCAGCAGCTTCGAGGGGGTAGCTGGTACGCAGTATTTT CASSFEGVAGTQYF once TRBV7-2 14 - TRBJ2-3
TGTGCCAGCAGTTACGGCAGAACCGAAAATGAGCAGTTCTTC CASSYGRTENEQFF - TRBV6-5 14 - TRBJ2-1
TGTGCCAGCAGCTTCCAGCAGTCGGGGAATGAGCAGTTCTTC CASSFQQSGNEQFF - TRBV13 14 - TRBJ2-1
TGTGCCTGGAGTGTTTCGGGGGGACAGGGGGCAGCTGAAGCTTTCTTT CAWSVSGGQGAAEAFF - TRBV30 16 TRBD1 TRBJ1-1
TGTGCCTGGAGTTCAACTCCCGGTGGCGAGCAGTACTTC CAWSSTPGGEQYF - TRBV30 13 - TRBJ2-7
TGTGCCAGCAGCATGACAATGAACACCGGGGAGCTGTTTTTT CASSMTMNTGELFF - TRBV7-2 14 - TRBJ2-2
TGCGCCAGCAGCTCCTTTAGCCGTTCAACAGATACGCAGTATTTT CASSSFSRSTDTQYF - TRBV4-3 15 - TRBJ2-3
TGTGCCACCAGTGATTTGCACGGCGGATCCTACAATGAGCAGTTCTTC CATSDLHGGSYNEQFF - TRBV24-1 16 - TRBJ2-1
TGTGCCAGCAGCTTAGATCATCTGCGGTCGAACACTGAAGCTTTCTTT CASSLDHLRSNTEAFF - TRBV11-3 16 - TRBJ1-1
TGTGCCAGCACCCCTGAGGCTTACCCCACAGATACGCAGTATTTT CASTPEAYPTDTQYF - TRBV11-1 15 - TRBJ2-3
TGTGCCAGCAGTGATAGTGGGCAGGGGGCGAATGAGCAGTTCTTC CASSDSGQGANEQFF few TRBV2 15 TRBD1 TRBJ2-1
TGTGCCAGCAGCCCAGCTGGGTCGGGCTACAATGAGCAGTTCTTC CASSPAGSGYNEQFF - TRBV7-9 15 - TRBJ2-1
TGTGCCAGCAGCCAGGGGTGGGTTAGCTCCTACAATGAGCAGTTCTTC CASSQGWVSSYNEQFF - TRBV5-6 16 - TRBJ2-1
TGTGCCAGCAGCTTATACGGCGGGGGTAATTACAATGAGCAGTTCTTC CASSLYGGGNYNEQFF - TRBV7-8 16 TRBD2 TRBJ2-1
TGTGCCAGCAGCCAAGATCCGGGGGAGCATCAGCCCCAGCATTTT CASSQDPGEHQPQHF - TRBV3-1/TRBV3-2 15 - TRBJ1-5
TGTGCCAGCAGCTTAGGGCAGATGAACACTGAAGCTTTCTTT CASSLGQMNTEAFF - TRBV11-2 14 - TRBJ1-1
TGCGCCAGCAGCCTGGACAGGGAGAATGAGCAGTTCTTC CASSLDRENEQFF - TRBV5-1 13 TRBD1 TRBJ2-1
TGTGCCAGCAGTTTGGGGCTAGCGGGACATCCTTACAATGAGCAGTTCTTC CASSLGLAGHPYNEQFF - TRBV28 17 TRBD2 TRBJ2-1
TGTGCCAGCAGCTGGGACAGAACAGAGCAGTTCTTC CASSWDRTEQFF few TRBV7-2 12 TRBD1 TRBJ2-1
TGTGCCAGCTCACCACCGGGCCCTAACTATGGCTACACCTTC CASSPPGPNYGYTF - TRBV18 14 - TRBJ1-2
TGTGCCAGCAGTAGTACAGGGGGCCGAACCGGGGAGCTGTTTTTT CASSSTGGRTGELFF - TRBV6-2/TRBV6-3 15 TRBD1 TRBJ2-2
TGTGCCAGCAGCTTGGACACTAACTATGGCTACACCTTC CASSLDTNYGYTF - TRBV7-9 13 - TRBJ1-2
TGTGCCAGCAGTGGGAGCGGGATTAGCACAGATACGCAGTATTTT CASSGSGISTDTQYF - TRBV2 15 TRBD2 TRBJ2-3
TGCGCCAGCAGCCGAGGGCAGACTTTCTCTAACTATGGCTACACCTTC CASSRGQTFSNYGYTF once TRBV4-1 16 - TRBJ1-2
TGCGCCAGCCTTAAGGGAGCGACTAGCGGGAGAAAAGGAGATACGCAGTATTTT CASLKGATSGRKGDTQYF - TRBV10-1 18 TRBD2 TRBJ2-3
TGTGCCTGGAGTGCAGGGTCTGGAAACACCATATATTTT CAWSAGSGNTIYF - TRBV30 13 - TRBJ1-3
TGTGCCAGCAGTTTTCTAGGTTATTCACCCCTCCACTTT CASSFLGYSPLHF - TRBV12-3/TRBV12-4 13 - TRBJ1-6
TGTGCCAGCTCGACAGGGGGATTTTACGAGCAGTACTTC CASSTGGFYEQYF - TRBV18 13 TRBD1 TRBJ2-7
TGTGCCAGTAGTGGGACACCCCACCTACGGGGCTATGGCTACACCTTC CASSGTPHLRGYGYTF few TRBV19 16 - TRBJ1-2
TGTGCCAGCAGCTTAGCACGGGACTTGAGGTCACCCCTCCACTTT CASSLARDLRSPLHF - TRBV11-3 15 - TRBJ1-6
TGTGCCAGTAGTCTCCAGATTCGCTCTGGAAACACCATATATTTT CASSLQIRSGNTIYF - TRBV19 15 - TRBJ1-3
TGTGCCACCCGTGGGACAGGCAGGGTCTACAATGAGCAGTTCTTC CATRGTGRVYNEQFF - TRBV24-1 15 TRBD1 TRBJ2-1
TGTGCCAGCACCCTGACAACGAACACTGAAGCTTTCTTT CASTLTTNTEAFF - TRBV6-5 13 - TRBJ1-1
TGCGCCAGCAGCTTTTTGATGGAAACAGGGTCCCACGAGCAGTACTTC CASSFLMETGSHEQYF - TRBV5-1 16 - TRBJ2-7